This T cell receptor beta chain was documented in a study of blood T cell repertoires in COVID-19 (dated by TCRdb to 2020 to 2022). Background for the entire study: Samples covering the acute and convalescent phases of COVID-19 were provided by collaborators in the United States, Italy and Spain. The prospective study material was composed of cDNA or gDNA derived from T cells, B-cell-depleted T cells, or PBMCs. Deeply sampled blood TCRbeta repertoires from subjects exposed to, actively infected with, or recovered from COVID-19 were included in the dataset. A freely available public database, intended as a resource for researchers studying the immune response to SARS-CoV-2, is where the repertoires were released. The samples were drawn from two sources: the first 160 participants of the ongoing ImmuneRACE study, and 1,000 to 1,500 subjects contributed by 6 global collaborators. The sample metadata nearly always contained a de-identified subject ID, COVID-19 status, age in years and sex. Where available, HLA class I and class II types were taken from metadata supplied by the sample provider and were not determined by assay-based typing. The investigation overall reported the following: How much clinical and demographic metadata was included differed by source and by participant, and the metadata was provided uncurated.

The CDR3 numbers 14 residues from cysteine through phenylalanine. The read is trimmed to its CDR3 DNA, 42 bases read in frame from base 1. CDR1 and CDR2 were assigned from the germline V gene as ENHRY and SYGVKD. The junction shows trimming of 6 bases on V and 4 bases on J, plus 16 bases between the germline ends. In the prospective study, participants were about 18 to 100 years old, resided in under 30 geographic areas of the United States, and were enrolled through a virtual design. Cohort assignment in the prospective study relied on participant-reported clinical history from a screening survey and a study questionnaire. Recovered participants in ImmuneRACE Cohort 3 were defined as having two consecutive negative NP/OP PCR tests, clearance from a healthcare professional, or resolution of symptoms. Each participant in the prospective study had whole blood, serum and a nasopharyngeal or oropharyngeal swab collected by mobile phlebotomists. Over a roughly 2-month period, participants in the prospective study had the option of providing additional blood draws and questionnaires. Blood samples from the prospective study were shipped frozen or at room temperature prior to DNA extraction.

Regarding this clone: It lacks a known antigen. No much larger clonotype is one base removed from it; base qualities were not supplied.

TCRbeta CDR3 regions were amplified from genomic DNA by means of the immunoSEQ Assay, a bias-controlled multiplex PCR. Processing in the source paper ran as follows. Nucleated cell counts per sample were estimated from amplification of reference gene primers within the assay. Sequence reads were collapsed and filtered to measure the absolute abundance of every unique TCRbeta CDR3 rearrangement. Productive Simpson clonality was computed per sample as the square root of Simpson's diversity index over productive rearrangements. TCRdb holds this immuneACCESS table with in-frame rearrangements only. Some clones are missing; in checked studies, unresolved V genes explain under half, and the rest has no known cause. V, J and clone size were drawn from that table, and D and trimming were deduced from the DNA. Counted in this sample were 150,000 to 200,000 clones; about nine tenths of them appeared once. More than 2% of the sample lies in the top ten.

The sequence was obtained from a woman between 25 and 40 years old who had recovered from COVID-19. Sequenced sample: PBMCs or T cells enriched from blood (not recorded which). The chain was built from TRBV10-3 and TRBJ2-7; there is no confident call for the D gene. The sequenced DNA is TGTGCCATCAGCACCCATTCGGTCCCGTACGAGCAGTACTTC. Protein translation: CAISTHSVPYEQYF.